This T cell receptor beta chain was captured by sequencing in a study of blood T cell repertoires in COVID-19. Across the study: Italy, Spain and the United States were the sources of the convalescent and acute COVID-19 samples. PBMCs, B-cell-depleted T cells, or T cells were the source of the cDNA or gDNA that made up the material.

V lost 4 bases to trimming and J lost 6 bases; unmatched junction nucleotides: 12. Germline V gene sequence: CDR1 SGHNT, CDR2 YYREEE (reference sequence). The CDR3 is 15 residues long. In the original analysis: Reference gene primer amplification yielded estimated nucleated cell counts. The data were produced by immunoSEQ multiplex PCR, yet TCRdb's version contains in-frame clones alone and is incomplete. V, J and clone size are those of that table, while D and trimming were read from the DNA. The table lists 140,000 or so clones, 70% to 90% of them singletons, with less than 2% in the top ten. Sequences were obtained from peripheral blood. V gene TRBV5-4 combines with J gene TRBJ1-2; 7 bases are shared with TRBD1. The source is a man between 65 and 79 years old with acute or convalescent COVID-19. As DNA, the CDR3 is TGTGCCAGCAGCGCAAGGGCTTTTCAGGGGGATGGCTACACCTTC. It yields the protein CASSARAFQGDGYTF.